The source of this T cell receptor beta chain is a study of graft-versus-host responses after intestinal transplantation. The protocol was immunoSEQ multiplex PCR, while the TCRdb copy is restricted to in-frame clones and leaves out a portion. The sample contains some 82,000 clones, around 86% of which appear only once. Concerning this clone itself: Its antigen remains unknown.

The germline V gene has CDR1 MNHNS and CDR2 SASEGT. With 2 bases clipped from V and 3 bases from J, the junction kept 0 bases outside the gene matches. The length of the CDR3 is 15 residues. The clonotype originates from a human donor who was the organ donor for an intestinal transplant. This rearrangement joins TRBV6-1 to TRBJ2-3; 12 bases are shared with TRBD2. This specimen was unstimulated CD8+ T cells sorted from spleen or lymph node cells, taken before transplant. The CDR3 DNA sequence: TGTGCCAGCAGTGAAACTAGCGGGGGGACAGATACGCAGTATTTT. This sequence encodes CASSETSGGTDTQYF.